The clone carrying this T cell receptor beta chain came up a few times. Sequenced by immunoSEQ multiplex PCR; TCRdb stores in-frame clones only, minus some. The table has tens of thousands of clones, more than 80% seen once. Germline assignment: CDR1 LGHDT and CDR2 YNNKEL (reference sequence). With 3 bases clipped from V and 1 base from J, the junction kept 2 bases outside the gene matches. The CDR3 runs to 14 residues. This specimen comes from a study of blood T cell repertoires in COVID-19. Study-level information: T cells, B-cell-depleted T cells, or PBMCs supplied cDNA or gDNA.

This sequence originates from a man younger than 40 with acute or convalescent COVID-19. V usage is TRBV3-1 (or the pseudogene TRBV3-2) and J usage is TRBJ1-1; 7 bases line up with TRBD1. The material sequenced was peripheral blood. CDR3 DNA sequence: TGTGCCAGCAGCCACTGGGACAGGAACACTGAAGCTTTCTTT. Translating gives CASSHWDRNTEAFF.